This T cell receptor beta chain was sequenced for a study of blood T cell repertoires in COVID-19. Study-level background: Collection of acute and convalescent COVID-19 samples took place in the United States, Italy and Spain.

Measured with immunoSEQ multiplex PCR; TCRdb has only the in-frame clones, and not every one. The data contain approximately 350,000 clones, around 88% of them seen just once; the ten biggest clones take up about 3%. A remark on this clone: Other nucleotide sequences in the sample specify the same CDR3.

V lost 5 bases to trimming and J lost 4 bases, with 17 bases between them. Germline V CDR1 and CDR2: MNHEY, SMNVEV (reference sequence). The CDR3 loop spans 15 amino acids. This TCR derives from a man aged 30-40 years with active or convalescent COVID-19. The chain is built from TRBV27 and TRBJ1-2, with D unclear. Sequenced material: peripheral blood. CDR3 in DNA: TGTGCCAGCAGTCTCGGGGAGGGCGGTATCTATGGCTACACCTTC. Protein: CASSLGEGGIYGYTF.